These 18 T cell receptor beta chains came from one sample sequenced in a study of blood T cell repertoires in COVID-19. The repertoire was sequenced with immunoSEQ multiplex PCR; TCRdb's copy has only in-frame clones and lacks some. The sample carries roughly 310,000 clones, roughly 90% recorded once. Material: peripheral blood. The receptors derive from a woman between 25 and 40 years old with COVID-19, enrolled during active disease.

The chain is built from TRBV3-1 (or the pseudogene TRBV3-2) and TRBJ1-5, with unresolved D. Germline CDR1 and CDR2: LGHDT and YNNKEL (reference sequence). V lost 3 bases to trimming and J lost 4 bases, with 10 bases between them. The CDR3 runs 14 residues. The DNA for the CDR3 is TGTGCCAGCAGCCAGGGCTCAGGTAATCAGCCCCAGCATTTT. Its protein product is CASSQGSGNQPQHF.

The V and J genes are TRBV11-3 and TRBJ2-3; D may be TRBD2 (5 bases). The CDR3 extends over 13 amino acids. V dropped 5 bases and J dropped 6 bases, with 12 bases sitting between them. The V gene's germline CDR1 is SGHNT and CDR2 YENEEA. The chain's CDR3 is CASSPTTGDTQYF. The DNA for the CDR3 is TGTGCCAGCAGCCCGACTACCGGGGATACGCAGTATTTT.

This chain links TRBV6-5 with TRBJ1-2; 8 nucleotides align to TRBD1. The germline V gene has CDR1 MNHEY and CDR2 SVGAGI. The CDR3 has 11 amino acids. Trimming took 6 bases from V and 11 from J; bases not matched to a gene: 5. The CDR3 loop reads CASRAGGEYTF. DNA for the CDR3: TGTGCCAGCAGGGCAGGGGGCGAGTACACCTTC.

The V gene is TRBV7-3, the J gene TRBJ2-7; TRBD1 agrees at 7 bases. The CDR3 spans 15 residues. The germline gives CDR1 SGHTA, CDR2 FQGTGA. The V segment lost 2 bases and the J segment 2 bases; nucleotides outside the gene matches: 6. The chain's CDR3 is CASSLGRDRPYEQYF. The DNA of the CDR3 is TGTGCCAGCAGCTTAGGCCGGGACAGACCCTACGAGCAGTACTTC.

The gene calls are TRBV28 and TRBJ1-1; D perhaps matches TRBD1 (6 bases). V lost 2 bases to trimming and J lost 10 bases, with 11 bases between them. The CDR3 is made up of 12 amino acids. CDR1 MDHEN and CDR2 SYDVKM come from the germline V gene. CDR3 sequence reads: CASSLRGYRAFF. The CDR3, as DNA: TGTGCCAGCAGTTTAAGGGGGTATCGAGCTTTCTTT.

This chain links TRBV19 with TRBJ2-5; D gene uncertain. This CDR3 comprises 19 residues. V lost 7 bases and J lost 0, with 27 bases in between. Germline V lookup: CDR1 LNHDA, CDR2 SQIVND (reference sequence). The CDR3 spells CASKFLFEDRRRNQETQYF. CDR3 bases: TGTGCCAGTAAGTTTCTCTTTGAAGACCGGCGGAGAAACCAAGAGACCCAGTACTTC.

The rearrangement uses TRBV27 and TRBJ2-3; D gene uncertain. The CDR3 is 11 residues long. The germline CDR1 and CDR2 sequences are MNHEY and SMNVEV (reference sequence). Trimming cost V 2 bases and J 5 bases, with 2 bases left between them. This CDR3 reads CASSLRDTQYF. The CDR3 DNA reads as TGTGCCAGCAGTTTACGAGATACGCAGTATTTT.

The chain recombines TRBV9 with TRBJ1-5, with 9 bases aligning to TRBD1. This CDR3 has 13 residues. Germline loops: CDR1 SGDLS, CDR2 YYNGEE. The ends lost 3 bases at V and 7 bases at J; junction bases unmatched: 2. CDR3 coding DNA: TGTGCCAGCAGCGCTGGACAGGGGCAGCCCCAGCATTTT. Its protein product is CASSAGQGQPQHF.

The J gene is TRBJ1-2, the V gene TRBV5-4, with D tentatively TRBD1 (6 bases). CDR1 is SGHNT, CDR2 YYREEE, per germline (reference sequence). The CDR3 contains 16 residues. The V end lost 4 bases, the J end lost 4 bases, and 20 bases lay between the germline ends. CDR3 nucleotides: TGTGCCAGCAGCCCCCAACGCGGGGGGGCTCGCTATGGCTACACCTTC. It yields the protein CASSPQRGGARYGYTF.

CDR3 loop: CASSLFQNTGELFF. In nucleotides, the CDR3 is TGTGCCAGCAGCTTATTCCAAAACACCGGGGAGCTGTTTTTT. This rearrangement joins TRBV7-9 to TRBJ2-2; unclear D gene. V was pared by 2 bases and J by 2 bases, with 6 bases between. The CDR3 contains 14 residues. The germline V gene encodes CDR1 SEHNR and CDR2 FQNEAQ (reference sequence).

This chain joins TRBV30 and TRBJ1-4; D is uncertain. This CDR3 is built from 14 residues. V was pared by 2 bases and J by 8 bases, with 15 bases between. CDR1 is GTSNPN and CDR2 is SVGIG in the germline V gene (reference sequence). CDR3 DNA: TGTGCCTGGAGTCCCCGGCGAAGAGGGGAAAAACTGTTTTTT. As protein: CAWSPRRRGEKLFF.

The chain uses TRBV28 and TRBJ1-2, with 7 bases fitting TRBD1. Germline V gene data show CDR1 as MDHEN and CDR2 as SYDVKM. There are 13 residues in the CDR3. The junction had 7 bases not matched to a gene; V was cut back by 6 bases and J by 6 bases. The CDR3 loop is CASRPTGVDGYTF. The CDR3 nucleotides read TGTGCCAGCAGGCCTACAGGGGTGGATGGCTACACCTTC.

The chain combines TRBV6-5 with TRBJ1-1; 8 nucleotides align to TRBD1. Germline V gene data show CDR1 as MNHEY and CDR2 as SVGAGI. The CDR3 extends over 16 amino acids. Germline trimming cut 2 bases from V and 6 bases from J; bases unmatched to any gene: 11. CDR3: CASSYLARRGLAEAFF. In DNA, the CDR3 is TGTGCCAGCAGTTACCTCGCTCGCAGGGGGCTAGCTGAAGCTTTCTTT.

The gene calls are TRBV5-1 and TRBJ2-7; D is perhaps TRBD2 (6 bases). Looked up from germline, CDR1 is SGHRS and CDR2 is YFSETQ. This CDR3 has 15 residues. V lost 4 bases and J lost 5, with 19 bases in between. The CDR3 region is CASSGLGGGVNEQYF. The DNA of the CDR3 is TGCGCCAGCAGCGGGTTGGGGGGAGGCGTCAACGAGCAGTACTTC.

The chain joins TRBV5-6 to TRBJ2-3; 10 nucleotides align to TRBD1. The CDR3 is made up of 16 amino acids. The germline V gene has CDR1 SGHDT and CDR2 YYEEEE. The V and J ends lost 3 bases and 3 bases, in that order; junction bases with no gene match: 7. The CDR3 DNA reads as TGTGCCAGCAGCTCAGAAGACAGGGGGCTGACAGATACGCAGTATTTT. It is translated as CASSSEDRGLTDTQYF.

The chain links TRBV2 to TRBJ1-2; no firm D call. The germline V and J ends were trimmed by 3 bases and 6 bases, with 17 bases remaining between them. The CDR3 is 15 residues long. Germline-derived CDR1 and CDR2 are SNHLY and FYNNEI. CDR3 residues: CASSDRKEVRDGYTF. CDR3 bases: TGTGCCAGCAGTGATAGGAAGGAGGTACGGGATGGCTACACCTTC.

V is TRBV15 and J is TRBJ1-5; the match to TRBD1 covers 7 bases. The CDR3 runs 14 residues. The germline V gene encodes CDR1 LNHNV and CDR2 YYDKDF (reference sequence). With 1 base clipped from V and 4 bases from J, the junction kept 1 base outside the gene matches. Here the CDR3 reads CATSRVQGNQPQHF. For the CDR3, the DNA is TGTGCCACCAGCAGAGTACAGGGGAATCAGCCCCAGCATTTT.

Here the CDR3 reads CASSLEQGDQPQHF. The CDR3 DNA reads as TGTGCCAGCAGTTTAGAGCAGGGGGATCAGCCCCAGCATTTT. This chain joins TRBV27 and TRBJ1-5, with 7 positions matching TRBD1. From germline, CDR1 is MNHEY and CDR2 SMNVEV (reference sequence). This CDR3 contains 14 residues. The junction had 3 bases not matched to a gene; V was cut back by 2 bases and J by 5 bases.